This TCR beta chain is drawn from a study of blood T cell repertoires in COVID-19. Authors' methods: Amplification with reference gene primers provided the estimates of nucleated cell counts. Libraries were prepared by immunoSEQ multiplex PCR; TCRdb keeps only in-frame clonotypes and omits some of them. Clone size and the V and J calls come from that table; the DNA yielded D and trimming. The sample includes 300,000 to 400,000 clones, about 89% of them seen just once. Trimming cost V 4 bases and J 1 base; bases outside gene matches: 2. The CDR3 sequence is 16 residues long. From germline, CDR1 is LGHDT and CDR2 YNNKEL (reference sequence).

Sequences were obtained from peripheral blood. The receptor was isolated from a woman aged 45 to 65 who had recovered from COVID-19. This chain links TRBV3-1 (or the pseudogene TRBV3-2) with TRBJ2-2, with TRBD2 identical over 11 bases. In nucleotides, the CDR3 is TGTGCCAGCAGCCGCGGACTAGCGGGGAACACCGGGGAGCTGTTTTTT. Translating it yields CASSRGLAGNTGELFF.